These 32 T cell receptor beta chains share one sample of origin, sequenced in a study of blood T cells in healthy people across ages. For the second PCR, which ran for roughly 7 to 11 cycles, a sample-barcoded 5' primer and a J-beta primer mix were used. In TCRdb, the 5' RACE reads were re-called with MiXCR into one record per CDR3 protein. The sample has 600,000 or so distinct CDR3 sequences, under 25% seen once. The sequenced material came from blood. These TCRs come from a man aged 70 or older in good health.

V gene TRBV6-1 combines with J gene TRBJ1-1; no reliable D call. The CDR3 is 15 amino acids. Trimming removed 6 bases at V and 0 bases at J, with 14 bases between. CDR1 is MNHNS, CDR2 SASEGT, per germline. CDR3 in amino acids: CASRPNQAVNTEAFF. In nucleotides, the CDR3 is TGTGCCAGCAGACCCAATCAGGCAGTGAACACTGAAGCTTTCTTT.

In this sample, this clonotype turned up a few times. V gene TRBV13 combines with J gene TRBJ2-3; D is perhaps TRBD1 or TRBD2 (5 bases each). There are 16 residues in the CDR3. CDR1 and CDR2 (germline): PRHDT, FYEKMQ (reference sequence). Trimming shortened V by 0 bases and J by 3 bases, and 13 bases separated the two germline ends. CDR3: CASSLGRGVKTDTQYF. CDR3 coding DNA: TGTGCCAGCAGCTTAGGCCGGGGCGTGAAGACAGATACGCAGTATTTT. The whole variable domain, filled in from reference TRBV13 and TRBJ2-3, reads AAGVIQSPRHLIKEKRETATLKCYPIPRHDTVYWYQQGPGQDPQFLISFYEKMQSDKGSIPDRFSAQQFSDYHSELNMSSLELGDSALYFCASSLGRGVKTDTQYFGPGTRLTVL.

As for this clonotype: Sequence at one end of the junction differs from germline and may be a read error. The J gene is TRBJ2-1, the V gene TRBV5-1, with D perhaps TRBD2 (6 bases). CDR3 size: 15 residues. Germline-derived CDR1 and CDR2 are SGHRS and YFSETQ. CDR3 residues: CASSLESPRGNEQFF. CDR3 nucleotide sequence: TGCGCCAGTAGCTTGGAGTCCCCCCGGGGGAATGAGCAGTTCTTC.

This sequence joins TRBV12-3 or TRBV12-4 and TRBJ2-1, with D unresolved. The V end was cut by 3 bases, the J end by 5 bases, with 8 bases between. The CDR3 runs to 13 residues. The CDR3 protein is CASSFRPDNEQFF. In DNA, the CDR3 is TGTGCCAGCAGTTTTAGGCCAGACAATGAGCAGTTCTTC.

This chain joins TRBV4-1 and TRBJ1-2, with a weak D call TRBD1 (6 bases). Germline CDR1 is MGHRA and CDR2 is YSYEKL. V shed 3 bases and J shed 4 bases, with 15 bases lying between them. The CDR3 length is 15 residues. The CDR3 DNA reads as TGCGCCAGCAGCCAGAAGGCGGGGGGCTTCTATGGCTACACCTTC. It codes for CASSQKAGGFYGYTF.

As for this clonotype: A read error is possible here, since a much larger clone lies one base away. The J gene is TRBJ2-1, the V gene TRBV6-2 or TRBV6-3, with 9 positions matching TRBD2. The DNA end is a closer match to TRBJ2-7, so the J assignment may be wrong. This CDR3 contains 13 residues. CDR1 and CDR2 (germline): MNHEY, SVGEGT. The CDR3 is CASTLAGVYEQYF. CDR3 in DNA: TGTGCCAGCACCTTAGCGGGAGTCTACGAGCAGTACTTC.

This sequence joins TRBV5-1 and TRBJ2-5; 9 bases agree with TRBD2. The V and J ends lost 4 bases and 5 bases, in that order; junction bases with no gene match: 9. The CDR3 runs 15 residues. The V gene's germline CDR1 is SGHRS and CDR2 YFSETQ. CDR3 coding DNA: TGCGCCAGCAGCGGAGATAGCGGGAGTTTTGAGACCCAGTACTTC. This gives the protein CASSGDSGSFETQYF.

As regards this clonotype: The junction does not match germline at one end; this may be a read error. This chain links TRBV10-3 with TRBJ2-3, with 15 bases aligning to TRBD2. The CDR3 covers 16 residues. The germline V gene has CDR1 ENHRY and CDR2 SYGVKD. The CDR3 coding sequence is TGTGCCATCAGTGGGGGACTAGCGGGAGGAACAGATGCGCAGTATTTT. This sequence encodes CAISGGLAGGTDAQYF.

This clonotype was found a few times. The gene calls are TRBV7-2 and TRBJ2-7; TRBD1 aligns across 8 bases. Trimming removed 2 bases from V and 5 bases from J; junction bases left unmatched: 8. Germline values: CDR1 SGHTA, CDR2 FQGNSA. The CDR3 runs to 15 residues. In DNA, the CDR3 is TGTGCCAGCAGCTTAAGCCCGGCAGGGGGCCACGAGCAGTACTTC. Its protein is CASSLSPAGGHEQYF.

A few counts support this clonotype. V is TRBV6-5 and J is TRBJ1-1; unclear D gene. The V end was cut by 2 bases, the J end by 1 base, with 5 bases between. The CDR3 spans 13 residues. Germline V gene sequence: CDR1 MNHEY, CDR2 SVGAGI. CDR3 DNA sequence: TGTGCCAGCAGTTACGCCGAGAACACTGAAGCTTTCTTT. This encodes CASSYAENTEAFF.

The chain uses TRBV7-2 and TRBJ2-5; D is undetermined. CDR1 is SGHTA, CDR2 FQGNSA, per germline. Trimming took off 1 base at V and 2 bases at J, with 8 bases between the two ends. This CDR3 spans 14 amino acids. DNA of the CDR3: TGTGCCAGCAGCTTAGGTTGGCGGCAAGAGACCCAGTACTTC. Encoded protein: CASSLGWRQETQYF.

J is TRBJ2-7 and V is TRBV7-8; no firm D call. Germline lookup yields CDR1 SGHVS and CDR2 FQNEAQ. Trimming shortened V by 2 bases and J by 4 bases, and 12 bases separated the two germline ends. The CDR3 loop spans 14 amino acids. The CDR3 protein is CASSLMKLTYEQYF. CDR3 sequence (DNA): TGTGCCAGCAGCTTAATGAAATTAACTTACGAGCAGTACTTC.

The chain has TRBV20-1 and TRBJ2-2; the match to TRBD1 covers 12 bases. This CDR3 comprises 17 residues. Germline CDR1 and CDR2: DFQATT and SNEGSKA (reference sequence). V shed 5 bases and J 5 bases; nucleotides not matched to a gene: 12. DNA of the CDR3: TGCAGTGCTCCCTTAGGAGGGGACAGGGGGCAAACCGGGGAGCTGTTTTTT. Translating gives CSAPLGGDRGQTGELFF.

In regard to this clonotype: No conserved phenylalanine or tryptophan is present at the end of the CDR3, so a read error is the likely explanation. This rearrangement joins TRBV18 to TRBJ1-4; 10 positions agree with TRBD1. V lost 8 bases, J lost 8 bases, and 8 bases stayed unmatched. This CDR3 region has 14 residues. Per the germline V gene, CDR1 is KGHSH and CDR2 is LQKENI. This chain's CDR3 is CASTRTGGVEKLFS. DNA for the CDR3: TGTGCCAGCACGCGGACAGGGGGAGTGGAAAAACTGTTTTCT.

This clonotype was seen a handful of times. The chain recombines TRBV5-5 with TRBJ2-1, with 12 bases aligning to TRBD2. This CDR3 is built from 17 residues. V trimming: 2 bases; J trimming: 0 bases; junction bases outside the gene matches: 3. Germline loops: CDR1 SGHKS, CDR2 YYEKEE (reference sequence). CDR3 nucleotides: TGTGCCAGCAGCTTCTCTAGCGGGAGGGTCTCCTACAATGAGCAGTTCTTC. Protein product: CASSFSSGRVSYNEQFF.

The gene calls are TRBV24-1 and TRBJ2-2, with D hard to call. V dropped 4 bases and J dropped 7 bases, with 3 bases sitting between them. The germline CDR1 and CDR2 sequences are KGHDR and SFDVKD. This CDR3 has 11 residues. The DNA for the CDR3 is TGTGCCACCAGTGAGATCGGGGAGCTGTTTTTT. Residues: CATSEIGELFF.

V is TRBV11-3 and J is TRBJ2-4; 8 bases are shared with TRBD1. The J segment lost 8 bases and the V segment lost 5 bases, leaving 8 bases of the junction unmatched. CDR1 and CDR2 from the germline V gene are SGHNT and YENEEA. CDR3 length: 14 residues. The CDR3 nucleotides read TGTGCCAGCAGCGCGACAGGGGTTGGTGACATTCAGTACTTC. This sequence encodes CASSATGVGDIQYF.

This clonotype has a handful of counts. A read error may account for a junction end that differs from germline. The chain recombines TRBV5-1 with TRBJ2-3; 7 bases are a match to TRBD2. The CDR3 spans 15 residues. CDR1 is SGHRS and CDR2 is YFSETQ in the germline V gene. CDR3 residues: CASSLSGAFTDTQCF. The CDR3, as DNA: TGCGCCAGCAGCTTGAGCGGGGCATTCACAGATACGCAGTGTTTT.

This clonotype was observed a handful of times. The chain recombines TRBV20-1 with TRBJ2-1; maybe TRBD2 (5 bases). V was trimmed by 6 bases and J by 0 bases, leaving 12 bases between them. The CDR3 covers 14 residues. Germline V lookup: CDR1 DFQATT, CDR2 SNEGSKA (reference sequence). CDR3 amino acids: CSALAMSSYNEQFF. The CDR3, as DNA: TGCAGTGCCCTAGCAATGAGCTCCTACAATGAGCAGTTCTTC.

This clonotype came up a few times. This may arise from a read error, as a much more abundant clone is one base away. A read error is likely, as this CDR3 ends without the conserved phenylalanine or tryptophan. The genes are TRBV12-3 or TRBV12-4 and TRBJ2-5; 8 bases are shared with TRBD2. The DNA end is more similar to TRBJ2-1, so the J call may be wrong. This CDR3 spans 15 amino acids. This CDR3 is CASSLSGGTYNEQFI. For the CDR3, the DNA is TGTGCCAGCAGTTTAAGCGGGGGTACCTACAATGAGCAGTTCATC.

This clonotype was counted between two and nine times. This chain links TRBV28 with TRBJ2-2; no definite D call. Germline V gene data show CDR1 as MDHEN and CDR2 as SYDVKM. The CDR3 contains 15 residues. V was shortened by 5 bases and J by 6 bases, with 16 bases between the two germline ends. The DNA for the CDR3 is TGTGCCAGCAGTCCCCCCCGAGTTGATCCCGGGGAGCTGTTTTTT. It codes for CASSPPRVDPGELFF.

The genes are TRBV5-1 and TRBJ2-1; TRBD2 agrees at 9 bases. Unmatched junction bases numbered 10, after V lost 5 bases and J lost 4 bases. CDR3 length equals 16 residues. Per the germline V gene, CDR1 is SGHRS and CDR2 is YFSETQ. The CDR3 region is CASSRDSGSGYNEQFF. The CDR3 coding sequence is TGCGCCAGCAGTAGGGATAGCGGGAGTGGTTACAATGAGCAGTTCTTC.

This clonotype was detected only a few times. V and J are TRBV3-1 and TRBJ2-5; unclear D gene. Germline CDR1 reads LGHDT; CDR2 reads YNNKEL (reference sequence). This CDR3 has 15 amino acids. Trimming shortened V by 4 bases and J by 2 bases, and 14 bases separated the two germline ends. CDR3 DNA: TGTGCCAGCAGCCCGGTCTGCGGCAAACAAGAGACCCAGTACTTC. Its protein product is CASSPVCGKQETQYF.

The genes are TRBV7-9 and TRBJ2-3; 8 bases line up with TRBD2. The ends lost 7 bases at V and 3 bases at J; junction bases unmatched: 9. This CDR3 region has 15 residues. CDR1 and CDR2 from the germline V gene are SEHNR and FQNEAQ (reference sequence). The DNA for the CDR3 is TGTGCCAGCAACCCCGTGGGACTAGTTACAGATACGCAGTATTTT. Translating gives CASNPVGLVTDTQYF.

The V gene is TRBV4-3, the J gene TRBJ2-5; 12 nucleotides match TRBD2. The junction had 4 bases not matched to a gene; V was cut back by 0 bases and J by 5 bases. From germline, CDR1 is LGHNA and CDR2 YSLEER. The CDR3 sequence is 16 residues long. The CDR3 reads CASSQDHLAGGETQYF. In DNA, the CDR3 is TGCGCCAGCAGCCAAGATCACCTAGCGGGAGGGGAGACCCAGTACTTC.

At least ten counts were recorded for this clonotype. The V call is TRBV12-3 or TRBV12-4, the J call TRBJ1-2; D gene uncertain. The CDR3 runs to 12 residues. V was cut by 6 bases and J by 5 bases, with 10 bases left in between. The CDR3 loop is CASSWGSYGYTF. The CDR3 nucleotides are TGTGCCAGCAGCTGGGGATCGTATGGCTACACCTTC.

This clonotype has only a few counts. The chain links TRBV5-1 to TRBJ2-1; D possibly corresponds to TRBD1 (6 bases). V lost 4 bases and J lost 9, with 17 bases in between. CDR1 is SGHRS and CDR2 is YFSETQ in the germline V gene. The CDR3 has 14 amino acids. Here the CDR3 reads CASSGGGGEGEQFF. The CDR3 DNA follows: TGCGCCAGCAGCGGGGGCGGTGGTGAGGGTGAGCAGTTCTTC.

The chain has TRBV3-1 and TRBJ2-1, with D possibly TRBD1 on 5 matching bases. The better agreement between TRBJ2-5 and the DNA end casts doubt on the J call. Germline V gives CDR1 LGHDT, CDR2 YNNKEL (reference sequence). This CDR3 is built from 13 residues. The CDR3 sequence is CASSQWGEETQYF. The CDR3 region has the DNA TGTGCCAGCAGCCAATGGGGCGAAGAGACCCAGTACTTC.

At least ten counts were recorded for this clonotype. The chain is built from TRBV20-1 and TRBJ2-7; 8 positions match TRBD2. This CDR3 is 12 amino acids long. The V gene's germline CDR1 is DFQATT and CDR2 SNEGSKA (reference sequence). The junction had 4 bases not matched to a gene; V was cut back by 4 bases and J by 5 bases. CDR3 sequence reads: CSAISGKNEQYF. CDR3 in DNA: TGCAGTGCTATTAGCGGGAAGAACGAGCAGTACTTC.

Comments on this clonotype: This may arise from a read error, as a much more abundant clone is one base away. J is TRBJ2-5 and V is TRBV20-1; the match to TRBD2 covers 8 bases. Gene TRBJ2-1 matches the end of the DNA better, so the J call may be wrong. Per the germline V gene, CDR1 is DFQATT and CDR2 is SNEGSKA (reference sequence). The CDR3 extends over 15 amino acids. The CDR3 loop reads CSAPAVAGWYNEQFF. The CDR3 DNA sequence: TGCAGTGCTCCCGCAGTAGCGGGGTGGTACAATGAGCAGTTCTTC.

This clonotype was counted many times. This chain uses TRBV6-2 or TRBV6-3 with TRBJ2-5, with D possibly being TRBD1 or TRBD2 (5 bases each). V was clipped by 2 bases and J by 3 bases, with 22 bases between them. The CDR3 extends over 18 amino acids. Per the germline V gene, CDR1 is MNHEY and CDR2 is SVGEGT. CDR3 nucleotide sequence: TGTGCCAGCAGTTACACCCCACCCGGGACGGGACCCGAAGAGACCCAGTACTTC. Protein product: CASSYTPPGTGPEETQYF.

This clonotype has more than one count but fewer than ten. The DNA for the CDR3 is TGTGCCAGCAGGTCAGGGTACGAGCAGTACTTC. It specifies CASRSGYEQYF. This chain uses TRBV2 with TRBJ2-7; possibly TRBD1 for D (5 bases). The V end lost 6 bases, the J end lost 4 bases, and 7 bases lay between the germline ends. The CDR3 is made up of 11 amino acids. Germline-derived CDR1 and CDR2 are SNHLY and FYNNEI.